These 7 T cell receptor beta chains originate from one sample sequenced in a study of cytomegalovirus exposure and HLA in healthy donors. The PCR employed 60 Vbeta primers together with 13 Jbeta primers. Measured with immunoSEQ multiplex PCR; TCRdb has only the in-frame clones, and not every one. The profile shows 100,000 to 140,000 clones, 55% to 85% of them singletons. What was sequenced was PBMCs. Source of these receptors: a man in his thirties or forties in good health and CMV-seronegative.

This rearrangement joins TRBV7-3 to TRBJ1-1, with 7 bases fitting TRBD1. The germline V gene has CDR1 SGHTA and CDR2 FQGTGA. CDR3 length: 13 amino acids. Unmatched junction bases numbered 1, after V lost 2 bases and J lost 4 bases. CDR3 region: CASSLSGGTEAFF. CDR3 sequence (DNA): TGTGCCAGCAGCTTATCAGGGGGCACTGAAGCTTTCTTT.

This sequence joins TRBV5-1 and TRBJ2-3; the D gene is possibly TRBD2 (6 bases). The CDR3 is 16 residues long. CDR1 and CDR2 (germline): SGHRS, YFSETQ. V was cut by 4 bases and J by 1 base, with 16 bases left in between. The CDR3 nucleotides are TGCGCCAGCAGCCCGGCCGGGGGTGCGGGCACAGATACGCAGTATTTT. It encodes CASSPAGGAGTDTQYF.

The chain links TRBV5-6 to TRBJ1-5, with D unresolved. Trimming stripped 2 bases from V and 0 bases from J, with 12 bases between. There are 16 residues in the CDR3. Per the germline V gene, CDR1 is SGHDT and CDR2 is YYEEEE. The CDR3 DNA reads TGTGCCAGCAGCTTAAATGGCGGTTATAGCAATCAGCCCCAGCATTTT. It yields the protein CASSLNGGYSNQPQHF.

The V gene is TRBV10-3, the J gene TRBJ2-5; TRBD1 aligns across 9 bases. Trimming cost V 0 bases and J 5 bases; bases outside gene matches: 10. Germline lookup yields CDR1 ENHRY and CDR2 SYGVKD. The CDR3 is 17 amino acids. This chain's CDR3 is CAISESSSGTGRETQYF. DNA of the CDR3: TGTGCCATCAGTGAGTCTTCCAGCGGGACAGGGCGGGAGACCCAGTACTTC.

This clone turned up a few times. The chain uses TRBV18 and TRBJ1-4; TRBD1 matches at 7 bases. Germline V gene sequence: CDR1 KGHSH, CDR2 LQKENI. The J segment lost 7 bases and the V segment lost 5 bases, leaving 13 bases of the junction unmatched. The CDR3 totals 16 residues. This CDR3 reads CASSGALTGRAEKLFF. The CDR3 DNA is TGTGCCAGCTCAGGAGCCCTGACAGGGCGGGCTGAAAAACTGTTTTTT. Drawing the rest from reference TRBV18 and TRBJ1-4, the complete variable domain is NAGVMQNPRHLVRRRGQEARLRCSPMKGHSHVYWYRQLPEEGLKFMVYLQKENIIDESGMPKERFSAEFPKEGPSILRIQQVVRGDSAAYFCASSGALTGRAEKLFFGSGTQLSVL.

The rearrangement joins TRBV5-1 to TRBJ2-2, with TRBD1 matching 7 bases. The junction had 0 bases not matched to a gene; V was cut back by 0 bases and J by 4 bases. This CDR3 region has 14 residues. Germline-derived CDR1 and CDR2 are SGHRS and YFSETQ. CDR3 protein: CASSLDRGTGELFF. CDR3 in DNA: TGCGCCAGCAGCTTGGACAGGGGCACCGGGGAGCTGTTTTTT.

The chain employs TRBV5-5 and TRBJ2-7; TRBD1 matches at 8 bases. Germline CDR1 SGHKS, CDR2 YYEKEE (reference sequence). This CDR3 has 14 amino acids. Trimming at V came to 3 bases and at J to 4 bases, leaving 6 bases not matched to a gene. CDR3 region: CASSSGTGRYEQYF. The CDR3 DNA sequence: TGTGCCAGCAGCTCCGGGACAGGACGGTACGAGCAGTACTTC.